Listed here are 25 T cell receptor beta chains from one sample, sequenced in a study of Graves' ophthalmopathy and Graves' hyperthyroidism. TCR beta CDR3 amplification used RNA transcripts. HTBI primers served in a first-round RT-PCR, which a second-round multiplex PCR followed. A single record per CDR3 protein comes from TCRdb applying MiXCR to the multiplex PCR reads. The sample shows about 700,000 distinct CDR3 sequences, about two fifths of them seen only once. The sample taken for sequencing was peripheral blood. The receptors here all came from an adult man with Graves' ophthalmopathy.

This clonotype came up many times. This sequence joins TRBV2 and TRBJ2-5, with 7 bases identical to TRBD1. After removal of 5 bases from V and 5 bases from J, the junction contained 8 bases not matched to a gene. Germline V gives CDR1 SNHLY, CDR2 FYNNEI. CDR3 size: 14 residues. CDR3 amino acids: CASSPQGIGETQYF. The CDR3 coding sequence is TGTGCCAGCAGTCCACAGGGGATCGGGGAGACCCAGTACTTC.

There are many counts of this clonotype. The chain links TRBV5-5 to TRBJ1-1; perhaps TRBD1 as D (6 bases). V was cut by 0 bases and J by 3 bases, with 9 bases left in between. Germline assignment: CDR1 SGHKS and CDR2 YYEKEE (reference sequence). This CDR3 comprises 14 residues. In DNA, the CDR3 is TGTGCCAGCAGCTTGGGTTGGGGGCACACTGAAGCTTTCTTT. It translates to CASSLGWGHTEAFF. The full variable domain, its missing parts supplied by reference TRBV5-5 and TRBJ1-1, is DAGVTQSPTHLIKTRGQQVTLRCSPISGHKSVSWYQQVLGQGPQFIFQYYEKEERGRGNFPDRFSARQFPNYSSELNVNALLLGDSALYLCASSLGWGHTEAFFGQGTRLTVV.

This clonotype was counted ten times or more. The chain has TRBV6-5 and TRBJ1-4; possibly TRBD1 for D (6 bases). This CDR3 contains 12 residues. CDR1 and CDR2 (germline): MNHEY, SVGAGI. Trimming shortened V by 7 bases and J by 11 bases, and 14 bases separated the two germline ends. CDR3 nucleotides: TGTGCCAGCAACCAACAGGGTCGCAAACTGTTTTTT. Encoded protein: CASNQQGRKLFF.

V usage is TRBV25-1 and J usage is TRBJ1-5, with 8 bases that match TRBD1. The CDR3 covers 20 residues. The germline V gene has CDR1 MGHDK and CDR2 SYGVNS. Trimming removed 4 bases from V and 0 bases from J; junction bases left unmatched: 17. CDR3 sequence reads: CASSATGEDRAEYSNQPQHF. The CDR3, as DNA: TGTGCCAGCAGTGCCACGGGGGAGGACAGGGCCGAGTATAGCAATCAGCCCCAGCATTTT.

This clonotype showed up many times. The chain carries TRBV20-1 and TRBJ1-1; the D is unclear. Germline V gene data show CDR1 as DFQATT and CDR2 as SNEGSKA (reference sequence). The CDR3 extends over 12 amino acids. Trimming shortened V by 3 bases and J by 2 bases, and 7 bases separated the two germline ends. In DNA form, the CDR3 reads TGCAGTGCTAGTCTGCATAACACTGAAGCTTTCTTT. It is translated as CSASLHNTEAFF.

This clonotype came up many times. V is TRBV10-3 and J is TRBJ1-3; possibly TRBD1 for D (6 bases). Germline assignment: CDR1 ENHRY and CDR2 SYGVKD. CDR3 length: 15 residues. Trimming removed 2 bases at V and 6 bases at J, with 14 bases between. The CDR3 reads CAISEGLGDTNTIYF. The CDR3 DNA reads TGTGCCATCAGTGAGGGCCTCGGGGACACAAACACCATATATTTT.

This clonotype was counted between two and nine times. The chain carries TRBV6-6 and TRBJ1-5, with no clear D. The CDR3 is made up of 13 amino acids. The germline CDR1 and CDR2 sequences are MNHNY and SVGAGI (reference sequence). V lost 6 bases to trimming and J lost 1 base, with 7 bases between them. CDR3 protein: CASRRSSNQPQHF. As DNA, the CDR3 is TGTGCCAGCAGAAGATCAAGCAATCAGCCCCAGCATTTT.

This clonotype showed up just a few times. The V gene is TRBV20-1, the J gene TRBJ2-7, with TRBD1 matching over 8 bases. This CDR3 has 14 amino acids. The V segment lost 5 bases and the J segment 5 bases; nucleotides outside the gene matches: 11. Germline CDR1 is DFQATT and CDR2 is SNEGSKA (reference sequence). The DNA of the CDR3 is TGCAGTGCTCTTCTCCCAGGGGGCATGGACGAGCAGTACTTC. It specifies CSALLPGGMDEQYF.

The chain joins TRBV2 to TRBJ2-5; 11 bases are shared with TRBD1. With V trimmed by 8 bases and J by 4 bases, 6 bases remained unmatched. This CDR3 has 14 residues. CDR1 and CDR2 (germline): SNHLY, FYNNEI. In nucleotides, the CDR3 is TGTGCCAGCGTAGCCGGGACAGGGGGAGAGACCCAGTACTTC. Its protein is CASVAGTGGETQYF.

This chain joins TRBV4-3 and TRBJ1-1; D remains unclear. Germline-derived CDR1 and CDR2 are LGHNA and YSLEER. This CDR3 comprises 14 residues. With 0 bases removed from V and 4 bases from J, the gap between germline ends came to 9 bases. CDR3 in amino acids: CASSQETEGTEAFF. In nucleotides, the CDR3 is TGCGCCAGCAGCCAAGAGACTGAGGGCACTGAAGCTTTCTTT.

In the case of this clonotype: This CDR3 is missing its conserved last phenylalanine or tryptophan, likely due to a read error. The V gene is TRBV10-3, the J gene TRBJ2-1, with 7 bases lining up with TRBD1. This CDR3 is 15 amino acids long. Trimming cost V 6 bases and J 0 bases; bases outside gene matches: 5. CDR1 and CDR2 (germline): ENHRY, SYGVKD. Here the CDR3 reads CAIRLQGSSYNEQFR. Here the CDR3 DNA reads TGTGCCATCAGGTTACAGGGGAGCTCCTACAATGAGCAGTTCAGA.

The chain links TRBV25-1 to TRBJ1-4; D possibly corresponds to TRBD1 (5 bases). The CDR3 runs to 15 residues. CDR1 and CDR2 from the germline V gene are MGHDK and SYGVNS. V lost 2 bases, J lost 7 bases, and 14 bases lay in between. The CDR3 reads CASSEGAAGSEKLFF. The DNA of the CDR3 is TGTGCCAGCAGTGAAGGGGCAGCCGGGAGTGAAAAACTGTTTTTT.

Comments on this clonotype: This may be a read error: a much more frequent sequence differs by one nucleotide. The J gene is TRBJ1-6, the V gene TRBV13; D possibly corresponds to TRBD1 (5 bases). Germline V gives CDR1 PRHDT, CDR2 FYEKMQ (reference sequence). This CDR3 has 15 residues. The ends were cut back, 5 bases at V and 9 bases at J, with 17 bases in the middle. CDR3 nucleotides: TGTGCCAGCAGCCCGGGACTAGGTGGGGGTTCACCCCTCCACTTT. It codes for CASSPGLGGGSPLHF.

Comments on this clonotype: Here the CDR3 omits its conserved ending phenylalanine or tryptophan, so a read error is the likely source. The DNA is omitted, as the CDR3 cannot be located on it reliably, and the CDR3 follows TCRdb's listing. The chain recombines TRBV25-1 with TRBJ1-4; the table's D gene call, TRBD1, was not cross checked with the DNA. In germline, CDR1 is MGHDK, CDR2 SYGVNS. The CDR3 contains 11 residues when both ends are counted. The CDR3 is CASSDTGTLNY.

V is TRBV29-1 and J is TRBJ2-7; a possible D gene is TRBD1 (7 bases). The CDR3 is 13 residues long. Germline loops: CDR1 SQVTM, CDR2 ANQGSEA. CDR3 bases: TGCAGGGGTTCAAGACAGGGACTCTCCGAGCAGTACTTC. Amino acid sequence: CRGSRQGLSEQYF.

The chain links TRBV5-1 to TRBJ2-1, with no clear D. Germline CDR1 SGHRS, CDR2 YFSETQ. This CDR3 spans 13 amino acids. Trimming left V 7 bases short and J 4 bases short, with 12 bases between. CDR3 sequence reads: CASGQVGYNEQFF. CDR3 DNA: TGCGCCAGCGGGCAGGTCGGGTACAATGAGCAGTTCTTC.

This clonotype was counted at least ten times. The CDR3 DNA is TGTGCCAGCATCGAGACAGGGGGTGCAAAAGAGACCCAGTACTTC. Encoded protein: CASIETGGAKETQYF. This chain joins TRBV25-1 and TRBJ2-5, with TRBD1 matching over 9 bases. The CDR3 spans 15 residues. Germline CDR1 is MGHDK and CDR2 is SYGVNS. Germline trimming cut 7 bases from V and 3 bases from J; bases unmatched to any gene: 9.

This clonotype was recorded many times. This chain joins TRBV12-3 or TRBV12-4 and TRBJ1-3; D is uncertain. Trimming took 5 bases from V and 3 from J, leaving 5 bases between them. This CDR3 region has 12 residues. CDR3 bases: TGTGCCAGCAGTACTCATGGAAACACCATATATTTT. This gives the protein CASSTHGNTIYF.

As concerns this clonotype: No conserved phenylalanine or tryptophan is present at the end of the CDR3, so a read error is the likely explanation. J is TRBJ2-7 and V is TRBV25-1; 8 bases line up with TRBD2. V shed 6 bases and J 0 bases; nucleotides not matched to a gene: 7. This CDR3 comprises 15 residues. Germline CDR1 and CDR2: MGHDK and SYGVNS. CDR3 bases: TGTGCCAGCAGCCCCCGGAGCGGGAGCTCCTACGAGCAGTACCTC. Translating it yields CASSPRSGSSYEQYL.

This clonotype was observed many times. The chain couples TRBV4-1 to TRBJ1-1; D not resolved. There are 17 residues in the CDR3. Germline V gene data show CDR1 as MGHRA and CDR2 as YSYEKL. V lost 1 base and J lost 0, with 15 bases in between. The CDR3 DNA follows: TGCGCCAGCAGCCAAGGAGTACTAAACTCATTGAACACTGAAGCTTTCTTT. It specifies CASSQGVLNSLNTEAFF.

This clonotype showed up many times. The chain combines TRBV6-4 with TRBJ1-1, with a weak D call TRBD1 (5 bases). CDR3 length: 14 amino acids. V was clipped by 0 bases and J by 6 bases, with 11 bases between them. Per germline, CDR1 MRHNA and CDR2 SNTAGT. CDR3 amino acids: CASSDSTQGAEAFF. The DNA for the CDR3 is TGTGCCAGCAGTGACTCGACCCAGGGCGCTGAAGCTTTCTTT.

Many counts were recorded for this clonotype. V is TRBV6-5 and J is TRBJ1-4; D gene ambiguous. Trimming shortened V by 6 bases and J by 0 bases, and 8 bases separated the two germline ends. Germline V gives CDR1 MNHEY, CDR2 SVGAGI. CDR3 length: 14 amino acids. The DNA of the CDR3 is TGTGCCAGCAGCTCCGGTTCAACTAATGAAAAACTGTTTTTT. Encoded protein: CASSSGSTNEKLFF.

The sample holds many counts of this clonotype. The chain links TRBV12-3 or TRBV12-4 to TRBJ1-2; 8 nucleotides line up with TRBD1. V gave up 5 bases and J gave up 5 bases; unmatched junction bases: 10. CDR3 length equals 15 residues. In DNA, the CDR3 is TGTGCCAGCAGTGATCGCCAGGGGGCGCGATATGGCTACACCTTC. Residues: CASSDRQGARYGYTF.

This clonotype was seen at least ten times. The chain is built from TRBV24-1 and TRBJ1-1; D is uncertain. The V end was cut by 9 bases, the J end by 5 bases, with 12 bases between. Germline CDR1 KGHDR, CDR2 SFDVKD. The CDR3 is made up of 12 amino acids. Written as DNA, the CDR3 is TGTGCCACCCCTAGCAGGACGACTGAAGCTTTCTTT. Residues: CATPSRTTEAFF.

This CDR3 reads CASSQGSGSDSGNTIYF. The DNA of the CDR3 is TGTGCCAGCAGCCAAGGATCGGGTTCAGACTCTGGAAACACCATATATTTT. The chain couples TRBV25-1 to TRBJ1-3; D unresolved. This CDR3 spans 17 amino acids. V was pared by 6 bases and J by 0 bases, with 18 bases between. Germline V gene sequence: CDR1 MGHDK, CDR2 SYGVNS.